What follows are 5 T cell receptor beta chains derived from one specimen sequenced in a study of T cell responses to AZD1222 COVID-19 vaccine. The table came from immunoSEQ multiplex PCR; TCRdb's copy has only in-frame clones and leaves some out. The sample comprises about 42,000 clones, around 80% of which are singletons, and more than 15% rests with the top ten. Source: peripheral blood, taken 28 days after the second AZD1222 dose. These receptors came from an adult who received the AZD1222 COVID-19 vaccine.

This clone was detected only once. The chain carries TRBV7-9 and TRBJ1-2, with TRBD1 as a possible D gene (6 bases). Trimming removed 0 bases at V and 4 bases at J, with 6 bases between. Germline assignment: CDR1 SEHNR and CDR2 FQNEAQ (reference sequence). The CDR3 spans 13 residues. The CDR3 is CASSLAGGYGYTF. CDR3 DNA: TGTGCCAGCAGCTTAGCAGGGGGCTATGGCTACACCTTC.

The chain is built from TRBV28 and TRBJ1-2; D not certain. The germline V gene encodes CDR1 MDHEN and CDR2 SYDVKM. CDR3 size: 13 residues. The germline V and J ends were trimmed by 2 bases and 0 bases, with 4 bases remaining between them. The DNA of the CDR3 is TGTGCCAGCAGTTTACGGTCTAACTATGGCTACACCTTC. It yields the protein CASSLRSNYGYTF.

J is TRBJ2-3 and V is TRBV7-2, with 7 bases fitting TRBD2. The ends lost 0 bases at V and 2 bases at J; junction bases unmatched: 5. CDR3 length equals 16 residues. Per germline, CDR1 SGHTA and CDR2 FQGNSA. CDR3 sequence (DNA): TGTGCCAGCAGCTTAGCAGCGGGGCTAAACACAGATACGCAGTATTTT. This translates into CASSLAAGLNTDTQYF.

The genes are TRBV5-1 and TRBJ2-3, with TRBD2 as a possible D gene (6 bases). Trimming took 6 bases from V and 2 from J, leaving 19 bases between them. The CDR3 is 16 residues long. Per the germline V gene, CDR1 is SGHRS and CDR2 is YFSETQ. The CDR3 bases are TGCGCCAGCACGTCCGCGGGGCGCTCTTACACAGATACGCAGTATTTT. Translating gives CASTSAGRSYTDTQYF.

The chain couples TRBV29-1 to TRBJ1-1; tentative D call: TRBD1 (6 bases). V was clipped by 3 bases and J by 4 bases, with 9 bases between them. This CDR3 contains 12 residues. Looked up from germline, CDR1 is SQVTM and CDR2 is ANQGSEA. The CDR3 DNA is TGCAGCGTTGAGGGGGCCAGCACTGAAGCTTTCTTT. Translating it yields CSVEGASTEAFF. The full variable domain, its missing parts supplied by reference TRBV29-1 and TRBJ1-1, is SAVISQKPSRDICQRGTSLTIQCQVDSQVTMMFWYRQQPGQSLTLIATANQGSEATYESGFVIDKFPISRPNLTFSTLTVSNMSPEDSSIYLCSVEGASTEAFFGQGTRLTVV.